A single sample gave rise to the 12 T cell receptor beta chains below, sequenced in a study of OX40 agonist ivuxolimab in advanced cancers. Sequenced by immunoSEQ multiplex PCR; TCRdb stores in-frame clones only, minus some. Here the sample spans 65,000 or so clones, around 90% being singletons. Sequencing used CD4+ or CD8+ T cells sorted from blood, obtained in a trial of the OX40 agonist ivuxolimab. The receptors originated from an adult with an advanced solid tumor such as melanoma, head and neck, liver or kidney cancer.

In its sample, this clone was seen once. The chain couples TRBV7-2 to TRBJ2-2; D remains unclear. The CDR3 sequence is 18 residues long. V was shortened by 1 base and J by 0 bases, with 15 bases between the two germline ends. Germline CDR1 is SGHTA and CDR2 is FQGNSA. CDR3 DNA sequence: TGTGCCAGCAGCTTAGTATCATTGGGGATATCGAACACCGGGGAGCTGTTTTTT. Its translation: CASSLVSLGISNTGELFF. The whole variable domain, filled in from reference TRBV7-2 and TRBJ2-2, reads GAGVSQSPSNKVTEKGKDVELRCDPISGHTALYWYRQSLGQGLEFLIYFQGNSAPDKSGLPSDRFSAERTGGSVSTLTIQRTQQEDSAVYLCASSLVSLGISNTGELFFGEGSRLTVL.

Concerning this clone itself: This CDR3 is also generated by other DNA sequences in the sample. The V and J genes are TRBV6-5 and TRBJ2-1; perhaps TRBD2 as D (5 bases). The CDR3 length is 11 residues. V gave up 6 bases and J gave up 7 bases, with 7 bases separating them. Germline CDR1 is MNHEY and CDR2 is SVGAGI. CDR3 loop: CASSRLNEQFF. CDR3 DNA: TGTGCCAGCAGCCGACTAAATGAGCAGTTCTTC.

This chain uses TRBV25-1 with TRBJ2-7; D is possibly TRBD2 (6 bases). Trimming removed 4 bases from V and 2 bases from J, with 12 bases in between. From germline, CDR1 is MGHDK and CDR2 SYGVNS. The CDR3 runs to 14 residues. CDR3 in amino acids: CASSGPGATYEQYF. The CDR3 DNA reads as TGTGCCAGCAGTGGTCCGGGAGCAACCTACGAGCAGTACTTC.

The genes are TRBV7-3 and TRBJ2-2, with D unclear. V gave up 1 base and J gave up 4 bases, with 4 bases separating them. The CDR3 runs 13 residues. Germline CDR1 reads SGHTA; CDR2 reads FQGTGA. The CDR3 loop is CASSLSLTGELFF. CDR3 DNA sequence: TGTGCCAGCAGCTTAAGCCTCACCGGGGAGCTGTTTTTT.

V usage is TRBV4-1 and J usage is TRBJ1-2; 9 nucleotides line up with TRBD1. With 0 bases clipped from V and 9 bases from J, the junction kept 8 bases outside the gene matches. This CDR3 has 15 residues. The germline gives CDR1 MGHRA, CDR2 YSYEKL. CDR3 region: CASSQDRDRVRSYTF. CDR3 in DNA: TGCGCCAGCAGCCAAGACCGGGACAGGGTTAGGAGCTACACCTTC.

The chain links TRBV5-5 to TRBJ2-5; 7 nucleotides align to TRBD1. With V trimmed by 1 base and J by 5 bases, 8 bases remained unmatched. The germline gives CDR1 SGHKS, CDR2 YYEKEE (reference sequence). This CDR3 spans 15 amino acids. As DNA, the CDR3 is TGTGCCAGCAGCTTGCGGGAACAGGGGTTCGAGACCCAGTACTTC. It codes for CASSLREQGFETQYF.

This sequence joins TRBV30 and TRBJ1-3; no definite D call. Germline V CDR1 and CDR2: GTSNPN, SVGIG (reference sequence). Between the trimmed V and J ends, which lost 1 base and 0 bases, there was a span of 7 bases. The CDR3 is 14 amino acids. The CDR3 spells CAWSGGNSGNTIYF. The CDR3 nucleotides are TGTGCCTGGAGTGGAGGGAACTCTGGAAACACCATATATTTT.

This sequence joins TRBV19 and TRBJ1-5, with D maybe TRBD1 (6 bases). Germline CDR1 is LNHDA and CDR2 is SQIVND (reference sequence). The CDR3 runs 13 residues. V gave up 4 bases and J gave up 9 bases, with 13 bases separating them. CDR3 nucleotide sequence: TGTGCCAGTAGTAATCCCCCACAGGGGCCCCAGCATTTT. It encodes CASSNPPQGPQHF.

This clone was seen only a few times. V gene TRBV27 combines with J gene TRBJ1-5; perhaps TRBD1 as D (5 bases). Between the trimmed V and J ends, which lost 7 bases and 0 bases, there was a span of 16 bases. Germline V CDR1 and CDR2: MNHEY, SMNVEV (reference sequence). The CDR3 covers 16 residues. DNA of the CDR3: TGTGCCAGCACCCCGGGGGGTGTAAATAGCAATCAGCCCCAGCATTTT. Translation gives CASTPGGVNSNQPQHF.

The rearrangement links TRBV6-1 to TRBJ2-7; D not certain. Trimming took off 6 bases at V and 3 bases at J, with 9 bases between the two ends. This CDR3 has 12 residues. Germline loops: CDR1 MNHNS, CDR2 SASEGT. The CDR3 spells CASRAFSYEQYF. Written as DNA, the CDR3 is TGTGCCAGCAGAGCTTTCAGCTACGAGCAGTACTTC.

The genes are TRBV6-4 and TRBJ1-2, with D possibly matching TRBD1 (6 bases). The CDR3 is 13 amino acids. Germline assignment: CDR1 MRHNA and CDR2 SNTAGT. V dropped 2 bases and J dropped 4 bases, with 8 bases sitting between them. This CDR3 is CASSDGRGYGYTF. DNA for the CDR3: TGTGCCAGCAGTGACGGCAGGGGCTATGGCTACACCTTC.

This chain uses TRBV28 with TRBJ2-7; TRBD1 agrees at 9 bases. V shed 6 bases and J 4 bases; nucleotides not matched to a gene: 13. Germline values: CDR1 MDHEN, CDR2 SYDVKM. This CDR3 is built from 16 residues. CDR3 nucleotide sequence: TGTGCCAGCAGGGGGACGGGGACAGGGTTTACGTACGAGCAGTACTTC. Protein: CASRGTGTGFTYEQYF.